Each of the 22 T cell receptor beta chains below was sequenced from the same sample in a study of response to subunit inactivated influenza vaccine (dated 2018 in TCRdb). The sample's time point label is to be understood as: 45 days after influenza vaccine administration. Library prep was done by RT-PCR. Instrument on record: Illumina HiSeq 2500. TCRdb itself trimmed the public reads at Q25 with fastp, ran MiXCR and retained productive beta chains. Entries are consolidated by CDR3 protein sequence, retaining the most common genes and DNA. For this sample the table gives over 450,000 distinct CDR3 sequences, of which approximately 12% were detected only once. The top ten hold roughly 13% of the sample. This material consisted of PBMCs from blood, taken about 40 days after vaccination. The receptors originated from a man aged 50 to 59 who received an inactivated influenza vaccine. Donor details come from another sample of the same person, matched by shared clones.

This chain joins TRBV24-1 and TRBJ2-5; D is unclear. The length of the CDR3 is 17 residues. Trimming took off 2 bases at V and 2 bases at J, with 17 bases between the two ends. From germline, CDR1 is KGHDR and CDR2 SFDVKD. CDR3 protein: CATSDSPARAMQETQYF. CDR3 coding DNA: TGTGCCACCAGTGATTCCCCCGCAAGAGCGATGCAAGAGACCCAGTACTTC.

This clonotype was detected only a few times. V usage is TRBV29-1 and J usage is TRBJ1-1, with D possibly TRBD1 on 6 matching bases. V gave up 7 bases and J gave up 2 bases, with 14 bases separating them. The length of the CDR3 is 13 residues. The germline CDR1 and CDR2 sequences are SQVTM and ANQGSEA. CDR3 coding DNA: TGCAGCGCCTGGGGACAATTTAACACTGAAGCTTTCTTT. Translating gives CSAWGQFNTEAFF.

This chain uses TRBV7-8 with TRBJ1-2; D is ambiguous. The germline gives CDR1 SGHVS, CDR2 FQNEAQ. The CDR3 is made up of 14 amino acids. The germline V and J ends were trimmed by 7 bases and 6 bases, with 18 bases remaining between them. The CDR3 loop is CASTVRGDVNGYTF. The CDR3 DNA sequence: TGTGCCAGCACCGTCCGAGGAGATGTGAATGGCTACACCTTC.

There are many counts of this clonotype. CDR3 coding DNA: TGTGCCAGCAGCTTAGATTACGACAGCGGCTACACCTTC. Protein sequence: CASSLDYDSGYTF. The gene calls are TRBV7-9 and TRBJ1-2, with D tentatively TRBD1 (5 bases). This CDR3 spans 13 amino acids. Germline V gives CDR1 SEHNR, CDR2 FQNEAQ (reference sequence). V was clipped by 1 base and J by 8 bases, with 11 bases between them. Full variable domain (missing parts from reference TRBV7-9 and TRBJ1-2): DTGVSQNPRHKITKRGQNVTFRCDPISEHNRLYWYRQTLGQGPEFLTYFQNEAQLEKSRLLSDRFSAERPKGSFSTLEIQRTEQGDSAMYLCASSLDYDSGYTFGSGTRLTVV.

The table lists this clonotype with a few counts. The chain is built from TRBV12-3 or TRBV12-4 and TRBJ2-7; TRBD2 agrees at 11 bases. The CDR3 is 15 amino acids. V gave up 5 bases and J gave up 5 bases; unmatched junction bases: 8. The CDR3 is CASSRLAGTLNEQYF. The CDR3 nucleotides are TGTGCCAGCAGTCGACTAGCGGGGACCCTTAACGAGCAGTACTTC.

The chain joins TRBV5-5 to TRBJ2-2; no definite D call. Germline-derived CDR1 and CDR2 are SGHKS and YYEKEE (reference sequence). The CDR3 sequence is 13 residues long. V was cut by 3 bases and J by 8 bases, with 11 bases left in between. In DNA form, the CDR3 reads TGTGCCAGCAGCTCTATGACTCGTGGGGAGCTGTTTTTT. This sequence encodes CASSSMTRGELFF.

This clonotype came up a few times. The rearrangement joins TRBV5-6 to TRBJ1-5, with D perhaps matching TRBD1 (6 bases). The germline V gene has CDR1 SGHDT and CDR2 YYEEEE. This CDR3 spans 15 amino acids. Between the trimmed V and J ends, which lost 2 bases and 9 bases, there was a span of 18 bases. This chain's CDR3 is CASSLTQGSSVPQHF. The CDR3 DNA is TGTGCCAGCAGCTTAACCCAGGGGTCGTCCGTGCCCCAGCATTTT. The whole variable domain, filled in from reference TRBV5-6 and TRBJ1-5, reads DAGVTQSPTHLIKTRGQQVTLRCSPKSGHDTVSWYQQALGQGPQFIFQYYEEEERQRGNFPDRFSGHQFPNYSSELNVNALLLGDSALYLCASSLTQGSSVPQHFGDGTRLSIL.

The chain has TRBV27 and TRBJ2-6; a weak D match, TRBD1 (5 bases). There are 17 residues in the CDR3. Germline CDR1 is MNHEY and CDR2 is SMNVEV (reference sequence). Trimming took off 3 bases at V and 4 bases at J, with 16 bases between the two ends. The CDR3 nucleotides are TGTGCCAGCAGTTTTTCCACCGGACATCCAGGGGCCAACGTCCTGACTTTC. Residues: CASSFSTGHPGANVLTF.

The J gene is TRBJ1-2, the V gene TRBV11-2, with D tentatively TRBD1 (5 bases). This CDR3 has 14 amino acids. CDR1 SGHAT and CDR2 FQNNGV come from the germline V gene. The germline V and J ends were trimmed by 5 bases and 6 bases, with 16 bases remaining between them. The CDR3 nucleotides read TGTGCCAGCAGCCCGGAGGGGATGTCTAATGGCTACACCTTC. Encoded protein: CASSPEGMSNGYTF.

This clonotype was seen only a few times. The chain links TRBV3-1 to TRBJ2-7, with a tentative D call TRBD2 (5 bases). The V gene's germline CDR1 is LGHDT and CDR2 YNNKEL (reference sequence). V lost 1 base to trimming and J lost 0 bases, with 10 bases between them. The CDR3 extends over 15 amino acids. CDR3 region: CASSQVEARSYEQYF. In DNA, the CDR3 is TGTGCCAGCAGCCAAGTGGAGGCCCGCTCCTACGAGCAGTACTTC.

CDR3 nucleotides: TGTGCCAGCAGCGGAGACAGGGATCCCTACGAGCAGTACTTC. This encodes CASSGDRDPYEQYF. This chain connects TRBV5-6 to TRBJ2-7, with TRBD1 matching over 7 bases. Losses at the gene ends were 4 bases for V and 2 bases for J; bases not matched to a gene: 6. This CDR3 contains 14 residues. CDR1 SGHDT and CDR2 YYEEEE come from the germline V gene. Looking up the rest from reference TRBV5-6 and TRBJ2-7 gives the full variable domain: DAGVTQSPTHLIKTRGQQVTLRCSPKSGHDTVSWYQQALGQGPQFIFQYYEEEERQRGNFPDRFSGHQFPNYSSELNVNALLLGDSALYLCASSGDRDPYEQYFGPGTRLTVT.

This clonotype was detected only a few times. This chain uses TRBV11-2 with TRBJ2-6; no definite D call. V was clipped by 0 bases and J by 0 bases, with 12 bases between them. The germline V gene encodes CDR1 SGHAT and CDR2 FQNNGV. This CDR3 is 18 amino acids long. DNA of the CDR3: TGTGCCAGCAGCTTAGAGGTTCGGCACAGCTCTGGGGCCAACGTCCTGACTTTC. Protein product: CASSLEVRHSSGANVLTF.

Only a few counts were recorded for this clonotype. The chain recombines TRBV10-3 with TRBJ1-2; TRBD1 is a possible D gene (5 bases). Germline assignment: CDR1 ENHRY and CDR2 SYGVKD. CDR3 length equals 14 residues. V lost 7 bases to trimming and J lost 3 bases, with 15 bases between them. Written as DNA, the CDR3 is TGTGCCATCACCAGGAACGGGGCGGACTATGGCTACACCTTC. Encoded protein: CAITRNGADYGYTF.

The chain uses TRBV11-1 and TRBJ2-7; D might be TRBD1 (5 bases). The germline V gene has CDR1 SGHAT and CDR2 FQDESV (reference sequence). The length of the CDR3 is 14 residues. V was pared by 5 bases and J by 6 bases, with 17 bases between. The CDR3 spells CASSVVERGGEQYF. The DNA of the CDR3 is TGTGCCAGCAGCGTGGTCGAAAGGGGCGGCGAGCAGTACTTC.

The chain has TRBV29-1 and TRBJ1-2, with TRBD1 as a possible D gene (5 bases). CDR1 and CDR2 (germline): SQVTM, ANQGSEA. The CDR3 sequence is 13 residues long. The V end was cut by 4 bases, the J end by 4 bases, with 13 bases between. The CDR3 reads CSVADRETYGYTF. CDR3 coding DNA: TGCAGCGTTGCCGACAGAGAGACCTATGGCTACACCTTC.

The chain uses TRBV24-1 and TRBJ1-2; 8 nucleotides match TRBD1. The CDR3 has 13 residues. From germline, CDR1 is KGHDR and CDR2 SFDVKD. Trimming at V came to 3 bases and at J to 9 bases, leaving 5 bases not matched to a gene. The CDR3 sequence: CATSDPTGGSYTF. The CDR3, as DNA: TGTGCCACCAGTGATCCTACAGGGGGGAGCTACACCTTC.

This clonotype was counted many times. The chain recombines TRBV6-5 with TRBJ2-1, with 9 bases aligning to TRBD1. Trimming at V came to 6 bases and at J to 9 bases, leaving 9 bases not matched to a gene. In germline, CDR1 is MNHEY, CDR2 SVGAGI. The CDR3 runs 14 residues. The CDR3, as DNA: TGTGCCAGCAGCTACAGGGGGCGATTGGGTGAGCAGTTCTTC. It codes for CASSYRGRLGEQFF.

This clonotype was seen only a few times. The chain carries TRBV4-2 and TRBJ1-6, with D unclear. CDR3 length equals 15 residues. Germline CDR1 is LGHNA and CDR2 is YNFKEQ. V lost 6 bases, J lost 10 bases, and 19 bases lay in between. The CDR3 loop reads CASSPNRRHSSPLHF. CDR3 DNA sequence: TGTGCCAGCAGTCCAAATCGTCGACACAGCTCACCCCTCCACTTT.

The chain combines TRBV9 with TRBJ2-6; D gene ambiguous. CDR3 length equals 14 residues. Per germline, CDR1 SGDLS and CDR2 YYNGEE. V was clipped by 3 bases and J by 2 bases, with 6 bases between them. CDR3 in amino acids: CASSGPAGANVLTF. In DNA form, the CDR3 reads TGTGCCAGCAGCGGTCCAGCTGGGGCCAACGTCCTGACTTTC.

This clonotype turned up a few times. The chain joins TRBV12-3 or TRBV12-4 to TRBJ2-7; unclear D gene. This CDR3 spans 11 amino acids. V was trimmed by 8 bases and J by 6 bases, leaving 11 bases between them. The CDR3 DNA is TGTGCCAGCGGTTACCTCGGCGAGCAGTACTTC. This codes for CASGYLGEQYF.

The rearrangement links TRBV3-1 to TRBJ2-5; D possibly corresponds to TRBD1 (6 bases). CDR1 is LGHDT and CDR2 is YNNKEL in the germline V gene (reference sequence). The CDR3 covers 14 residues. V lost 0 bases and J 3 bases, leaving 8 bases between the germline ends. The CDR3 sequence: CASSQEDRKETQYF. The DNA for the CDR3 is TGTGCCAGCAGCCAAGAGGACAGAAAAGAGACCCAGTACTTC.

In this sample, this clonotype turned up a few times. As DNA, the CDR3 is TGTGCCAGCAGCTTAAGGGGACAGAGTAGGGGTAGCAATCAGCCCCAGCATTTT. Its translation is CASSLRGQSRGSNQPQHF. The chain carries TRBV11-2 and TRBJ1-5, with 7 nucleotides matching TRBD1. From germline, CDR1 is SGHAT and CDR2 FQNNGV. V lost 2 bases and J lost 0; bases outside the gene matches: 10. This CDR3 contains 18 residues.